This passage covers 16 T cell receptor beta chains from one sample sequenced in a study of cytomegalovirus exposure and HLA in healthy donors. PCR involved 60 Vbeta and 13 Jbeta primers. The data were produced by immunoSEQ multiplex PCR, yet TCRdb's version contains in-frame clones alone and is incomplete. The sample has a few hundred thousand clones; around 73% are singletons. The sample comprised PBMCs. The source of these receptors is a woman aged 30 to 39 in good health and CMV-seronegative.

V gene TRBV30 combines with J gene TRBJ2-2; D gene ambiguous. The CDR3 extends over 13 amino acids. Trimming cost V 0 bases and J 4 bases, with 6 bases left between them. Looked up from germline, CDR1 is GTSNPN and CDR2 is SVGIG (reference sequence). CDR3 sequence reads: CAWSVRSTGELFF. DNA of the CDR3: TGTGCCTGGAGTGTGAGATCCACCGGGGAGCTGTTTTTT. The complete variable domain, with remaining parts taken from reference TRBV30 and TRBJ2-2, reads SQTIHQWPATLVQPVGSPLSLECTVEGTSNPNLYWYRQAAGRGLQLLFYSVGIGQISSEVPQNLSASRPQDRQFILSSKKLLLSDSGFYLCAWSVRSTGELFFGEGSRLTVL.

This chain joins TRBV10-3 and TRBJ1-2; D is perhaps TRBD1 (6 bases). V shed 10 bases and J shed 13 bases, with 19 bases lying between them. The CDR3 runs to 11 residues. Germline CDR1 and CDR2: ENHRY and SYGVKD. The CDR3 coding sequence is TGTGCCACCAAAGGGGGTTTAAGCTCCACCTTC. Encoded protein: CATKGGLSSTF.

This chain uses TRBV6-5 with TRBJ1-1; the D is unclear. Per germline, CDR1 MNHEY and CDR2 SVGAGI. V was shortened by 1 base and J by 0 bases, with 9 bases between the two germline ends. This CDR3 is 15 amino acids long. The CDR3 bases are TGTGCCAGCAGTTACTATTCGGTGATGAACACTGAAGCTTTCTTT. Translating gives CASSYYSVMNTEAFF.

The chain uses TRBV30 and TRBJ1-1; D is uncertain. Trimming left V 4 bases short and J 8 bases short, with 14 bases between. The CDR3 runs 12 residues. Germline V lookup: CDR1 GTSNPN, CDR2 SVGIG (reference sequence). The CDR3 coding sequence is TGTGCCTGGACGAATACGGGGTGCGAAGCTTTCTTT. Protein product: CAWTNTGCEAFF.

The chain uses TRBV30 and TRBJ1-2; the D gene is possibly TRBD1 (6 bases). The V end was cut by 1 base, the J end by 5 bases, with 8 bases between. The CDR3 extends over 12 amino acids. Germline loops: CDR1 GTSNPN, CDR2 SVGIG (reference sequence). CDR3 in amino acids: CAWSDREYGYTF. CDR3 nucleotides: TGTGCCTGGAGTGACAGGGAATATGGCTACACCTTC.

This CDR3 is CASSGEQDEFSHGYTF. The CDR3 DNA sequence: TGTGCCAGCAGCGGAGAACAGGACGAGTTTTCCCATGGCTACACCTTC. The V call is TRBV5-6, the J call TRBJ1-2; weak D call: TRBD1 (5 bases). The germline V gene encodes CDR1 SGHDT and CDR2 YYEEEE. CDR3 size: 16 residues. V was trimmed by 4 bases and J by 6 bases, leaving 22 bases between them.

The chain employs TRBV7-9 and TRBJ2-7, with a tentative D call TRBD2 (6 bases). V lost 5 bases and J 4 bases, leaving 21 bases between the germline ends. In germline, CDR1 is SEHNR, CDR2 FQNEAQ (reference sequence). This CDR3 region has 16 residues. The chain's CDR3 is CASSPKGRSGTYEQYF. In DNA, the CDR3 is TGTGCCAGCAGCCCTAAGGGGAGGTCGGGTACTTACGAGCAGTACTTC.

This chain connects TRBV29-1 to TRBJ2-5; D is ambiguous. Matching the DNA end better, TRBJ2-7 makes the J call doubtful. This CDR3 has 11 residues. Germline values: CDR1 SQVTM, CDR2 ANQGSEA. CDR3 loop: CSVVVLTEQYF. In DNA form, the CDR3 reads TGCAGCGTTGTGGTTCTAACCGAGCAGTACTTC.

CDR3 DNA sequence: TGTGCCAGCAGCTTGGAAGGGCTAGCGGCCGTTCAAGAGACCCAGTACTTC. Translated: CASSLEGLAAVQETQYF. The V call is TRBV5-6, the J call TRBJ2-5, with 7 bases fitting TRBD2. The germline V gene encodes CDR1 SGHDT and CDR2 YYEEEE. The V and J ends lost 0 bases and 2 bases, in that order; junction bases with no gene match: 10. The CDR3 is made up of 17 amino acids. Based on the CDR3 plus reference TRBV5-6 and TRBJ2-5, the full variable domain is DAGVTQSPTHLIKTRGQQVTLRCSPKSGHDTVSWYQQALGQGPQFIFQYYEEEERQRGNFPDRFSGHQFPNYSSELNVNALLLGDSALYLCASSLEGLAAVQETQYFGPGTRLLVL.

The gene calls are TRBV5-4 and TRBJ1-1; D is undetermined. The CDR3 consists of 13 residues. Trimming took off 7 bases at V and 4 bases at J, with 14 bases between the two ends. The V gene's germline CDR1 is SGHNT and CDR2 YYREEE (reference sequence). CDR3 nucleotide sequence: TGTGCCAGCGGCCTGACCGGGGTCACTGAAGCTTTCTTT. As protein: CASGLTGVTEAFF.

This clone was detected only once. The chain links TRBV5-4 to TRBJ2-7, with D perhaps matching TRBD1 (6 bases). Germline CDR1 is SGHNT and CDR2 is YYREEE (reference sequence). This CDR3 comprises 16 residues. Trimming removed 2 bases from V and 3 bases from J, with 18 bases in between. CDR3 coding DNA: TGTGCCAGCAGCTTTCTAACCGGGACAAGCTACTACGAGCAGTACTTC. Its translation is CASSFLTGTSYYEQYF. The entire variable domain, with the rest obtained from reference TRBV5-4 and TRBJ2-7, is as follows: ETGVTQSPTHLIKTRGQQVTLRCSSQSGHNTVSWYQQALGQGPQFIFQYYREEENGRGNFPPRFSGLQFPNYSSELNVNALELDDSALYLCASSFLTGTSYYEQYFGPGTRLTVT.

The J gene is TRBJ2-5, the V gene TRBV4-2; TRBD2 matches 13 bases. The CDR3 contains 16 residues. In germline, CDR1 is LGHNA, CDR2 YNFKEQ. V lost 1 base to trimming and J lost 2 bases; unmatched junction nucleotides: 1. The CDR3 is CASSQGTSGRQETQYF. The CDR3 region has the DNA TGTGCCAGCAGCCAAGGGACTAGCGGGAGACAAGAGACCCAGTACTTC.

V is TRBV9 and J is TRBJ2-1; 7 nucleotides match TRBD2. CDR1 is SGDLS and CDR2 is YYNGEE in the germline V gene. CDR3 size: 15 residues. The V and J ends lost 4 bases and 0 bases, in that order; junction bases with no gene match: 4. In DNA form, the CDR3 reads TGTGCCAGCAGCTTCGGACTAGGCTCCTACAATGAGCAGTTCTTC. It encodes CASSFGLGSYNEQFF. The full variable domain, rest sourced from reference TRBV9 and TRBJ2-1, is DSGVTQTPKHLITATGQRVTLRCSPRSGDLSVYWYQQSLDQGLQFLIQYYNGEERAKGNILERFSAQQFPDLHSELNLSSLELGDSALYFCASSFGLGSYNEQFFGPGTRLTVL.

This clone was seen only once. The chain employs TRBV5-6 and TRBJ2-1; 8 bases match TRBD2. The junction had 7 bases not matched to a gene; V was cut back by 5 bases and J by 3 bases. The CDR3 length is 15 residues. Germline V gene lookup returns CDR1 SGHDT and CDR2 YYEEEE. In DNA, the CDR3 is TGTGCCAGCAGTCTCCGGGAGGGCCGCTACAATGAGCAGTTCTTC. Residues: CASSLREGRYNEQFF.

V and J are TRBV19 and TRBJ1-2, with D perhaps TRBD1 (5 bases). This CDR3 comprises 14 residues. The ends were cut back, 3 bases at V and 6 bases at J, with 14 bases in the middle. CDR1 is LNHDA, CDR2 SQIVND, per germline (reference sequence). CDR3 DNA sequence: TGTGCCAGTAGTATCCGATTGGAGGGGAATGGCTACACCTTC. Its translation: CASSIRLEGNGYTF.

The V gene is TRBV28, the J gene TRBJ2-7; 10 positions agree with TRBD1. Germline V CDR1 and CDR2: MDHEN, SYDVKM. J lost 5 bases, V lost 5 bases, and 9 bases had no gene match. CDR3 length: 15 residues. The CDR3: CASSKRDRGRNEQYF. The CDR3 region has the DNA TGTGCCAGCAGTAAAAGGGACAGGGGACGTAACGAGCAGTACTTC.